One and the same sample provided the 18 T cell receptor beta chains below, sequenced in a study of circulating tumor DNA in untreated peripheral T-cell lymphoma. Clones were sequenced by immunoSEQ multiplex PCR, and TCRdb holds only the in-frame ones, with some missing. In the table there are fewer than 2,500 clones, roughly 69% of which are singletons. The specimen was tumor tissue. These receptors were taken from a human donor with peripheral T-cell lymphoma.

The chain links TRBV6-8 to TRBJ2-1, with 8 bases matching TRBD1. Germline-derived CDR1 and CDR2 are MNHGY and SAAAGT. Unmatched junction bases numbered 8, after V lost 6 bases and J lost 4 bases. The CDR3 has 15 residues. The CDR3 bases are TGTGCCAGCAGCCGCACAGGGGGATCTTACAATGAGCAGTTCTTC. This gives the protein CASSRTGGSYNEQFF.

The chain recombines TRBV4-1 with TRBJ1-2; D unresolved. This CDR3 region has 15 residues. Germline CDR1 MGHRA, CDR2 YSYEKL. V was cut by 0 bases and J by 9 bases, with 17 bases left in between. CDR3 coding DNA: TGCGCCAGCAGCCAAGAACGTCCAGGATTATTTAGCTACACCTTC. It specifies CASSQERPGLFSYTF.

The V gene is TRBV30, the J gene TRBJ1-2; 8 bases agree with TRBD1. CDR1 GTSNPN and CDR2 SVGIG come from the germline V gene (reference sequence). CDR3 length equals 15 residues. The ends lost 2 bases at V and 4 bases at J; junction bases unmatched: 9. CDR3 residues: CAWSLMDRAGYGYTF. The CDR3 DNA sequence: TGTGCCTGGAGTTTAATGGACAGGGCGGGCTATGGCTACACCTTC.

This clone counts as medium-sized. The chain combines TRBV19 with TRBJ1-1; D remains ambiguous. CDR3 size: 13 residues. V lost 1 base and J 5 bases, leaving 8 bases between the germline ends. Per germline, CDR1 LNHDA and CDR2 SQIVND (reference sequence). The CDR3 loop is CASSIGGGTEAFF. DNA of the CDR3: TGTGCCAGTAGTATAGGGGGAGGGACTGAAGCTTTCTTT. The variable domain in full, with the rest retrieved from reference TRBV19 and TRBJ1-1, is DGGITQSPKYLFRKEGQNVTLSCEQNLNHDAMYWYRQDPGQGLRLIYYSQIVNDFQKGDIAEGYSVSREKKESFPLTVTSAQKNPTAFYLCASSIGGGTEAFFGQGTRLTVV.

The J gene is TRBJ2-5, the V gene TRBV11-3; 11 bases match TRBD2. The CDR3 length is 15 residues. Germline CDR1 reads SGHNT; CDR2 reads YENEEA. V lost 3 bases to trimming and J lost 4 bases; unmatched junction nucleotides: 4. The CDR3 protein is CASSFIAGGGETQYF. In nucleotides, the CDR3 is TGTGCCAGCAGCTTTATAGCGGGAGGGGGAGAGACCCAGTACTTC.

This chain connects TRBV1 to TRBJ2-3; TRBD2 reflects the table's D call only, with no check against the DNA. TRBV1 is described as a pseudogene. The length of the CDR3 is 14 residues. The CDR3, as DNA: TGCGCCAGCAGCCAAGGGAGCGCCTCAGATACGCAGTATTTT. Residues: CASSQGSASDTQYF.

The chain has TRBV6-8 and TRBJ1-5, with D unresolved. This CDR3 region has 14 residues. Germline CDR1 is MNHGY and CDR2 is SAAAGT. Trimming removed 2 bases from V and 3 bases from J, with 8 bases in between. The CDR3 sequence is CASSYTQANQPQHF. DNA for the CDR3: TGTGCCAGCAGTTACACGCAGGCCAATCAGCCCCAGCATTTT.

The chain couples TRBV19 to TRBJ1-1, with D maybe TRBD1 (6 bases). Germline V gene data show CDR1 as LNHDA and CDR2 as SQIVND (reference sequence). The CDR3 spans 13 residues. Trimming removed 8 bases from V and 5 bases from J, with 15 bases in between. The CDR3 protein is CASREDGQTEAFF. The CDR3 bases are TGTGCCAGTCGAGAGGACGGACAGACTGAAGCTTTCTTT. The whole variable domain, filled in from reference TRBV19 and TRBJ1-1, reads DGGITQSPKYLFRKEGQNVTLSCEQNLNHDAMYWYRQDPGQGLRLIYYSQIVNDFQKGDIAEGYSVSREKKESFPLTVTSAQKNPTAFYLCASREDGQTEAFFGQGTRLTVV.

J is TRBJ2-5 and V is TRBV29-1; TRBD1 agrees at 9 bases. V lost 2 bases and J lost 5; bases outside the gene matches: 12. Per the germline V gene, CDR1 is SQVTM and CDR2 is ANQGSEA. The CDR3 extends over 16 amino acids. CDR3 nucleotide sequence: TGCAGCGTTGAAAAGTTATCCGGACAGGGGATGGAGACCCAGTACTTC. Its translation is CSVEKLSGQGMETQYF.

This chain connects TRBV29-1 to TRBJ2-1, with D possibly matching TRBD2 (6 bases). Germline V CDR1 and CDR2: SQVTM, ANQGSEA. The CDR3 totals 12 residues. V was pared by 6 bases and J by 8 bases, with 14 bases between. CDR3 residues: CSVSAGFDEQFF. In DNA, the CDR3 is TGCAGCGTATCAGCGGGTTTTGATGAGCAGTTCTTC.

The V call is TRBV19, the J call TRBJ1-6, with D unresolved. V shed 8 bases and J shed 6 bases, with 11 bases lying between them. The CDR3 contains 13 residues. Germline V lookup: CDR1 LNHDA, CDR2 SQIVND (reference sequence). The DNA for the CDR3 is TGTGCCAGTGTCTGGGGTCCTAATTCACCCCTCCACTTT. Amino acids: CASVWGPNSPLHF.

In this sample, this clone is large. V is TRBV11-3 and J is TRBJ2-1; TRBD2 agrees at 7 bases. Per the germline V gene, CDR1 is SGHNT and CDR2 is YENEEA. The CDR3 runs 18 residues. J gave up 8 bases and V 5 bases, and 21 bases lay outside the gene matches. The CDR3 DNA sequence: TGTGCCAGCAGCCCTCTCACTAGCGCGACAACATCAAGGGATGAGCAGTTCTTC. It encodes CASSPLTSATTSRDEQFF.

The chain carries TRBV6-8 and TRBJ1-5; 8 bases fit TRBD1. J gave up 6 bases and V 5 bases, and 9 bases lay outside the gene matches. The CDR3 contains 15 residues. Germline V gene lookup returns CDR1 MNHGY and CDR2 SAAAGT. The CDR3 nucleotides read TGTGCCAGCAGTGGACCTTCGACAGGGGTTCAGCCCCAGCATTTT. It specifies CASSGPSTGVQPQHF.

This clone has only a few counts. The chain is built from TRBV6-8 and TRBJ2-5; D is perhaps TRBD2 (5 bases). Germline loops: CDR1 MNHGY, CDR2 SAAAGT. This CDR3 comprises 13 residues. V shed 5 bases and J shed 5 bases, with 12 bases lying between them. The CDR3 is CASSDQRRETQYF. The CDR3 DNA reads TGTGCCAGCAGTGATCAACGGAGGGAGACCCAGTACTTC.

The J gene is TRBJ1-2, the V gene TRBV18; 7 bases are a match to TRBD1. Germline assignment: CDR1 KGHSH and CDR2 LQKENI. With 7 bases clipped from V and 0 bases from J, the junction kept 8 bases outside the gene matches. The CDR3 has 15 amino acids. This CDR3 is CASFDRVGANYGYTF. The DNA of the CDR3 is TGTGCCAGCTTTGACAGGGTAGGAGCTAACTATGGCTACACCTTC.

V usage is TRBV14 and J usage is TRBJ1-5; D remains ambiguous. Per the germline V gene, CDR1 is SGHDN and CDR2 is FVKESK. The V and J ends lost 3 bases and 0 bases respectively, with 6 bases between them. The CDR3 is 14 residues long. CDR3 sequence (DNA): TGTGCCAGCAGCCAGCCTGATAGCAATCAGCCCCAGCATTTT. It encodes CASSQPDSNQPQHF.

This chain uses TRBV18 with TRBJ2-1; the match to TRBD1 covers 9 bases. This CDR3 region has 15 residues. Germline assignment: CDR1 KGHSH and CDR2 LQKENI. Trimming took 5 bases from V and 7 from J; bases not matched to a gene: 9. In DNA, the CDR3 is TGTGCCAGCTCATTAACCGGGACAGGGCGGAATGAGCAGTTCTTC. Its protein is CASSLTGTGRNEQFF.

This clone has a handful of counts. CDR3 amino acids: CAWGRIPGSYEQYF. Here the CDR3 DNA reads TGTGCCTGGGGACGGATTCCGGGCTCCTACGAGCAGTACTTC. The rearrangement joins TRBV30 to TRBJ2-7; D uncertain. The V gene's germline CDR1 is GTSNPN and CDR2 SVGIG (reference sequence). V gave up 5 bases and J gave up 0 bases, with 14 bases separating them. The CDR3 has 14 residues.